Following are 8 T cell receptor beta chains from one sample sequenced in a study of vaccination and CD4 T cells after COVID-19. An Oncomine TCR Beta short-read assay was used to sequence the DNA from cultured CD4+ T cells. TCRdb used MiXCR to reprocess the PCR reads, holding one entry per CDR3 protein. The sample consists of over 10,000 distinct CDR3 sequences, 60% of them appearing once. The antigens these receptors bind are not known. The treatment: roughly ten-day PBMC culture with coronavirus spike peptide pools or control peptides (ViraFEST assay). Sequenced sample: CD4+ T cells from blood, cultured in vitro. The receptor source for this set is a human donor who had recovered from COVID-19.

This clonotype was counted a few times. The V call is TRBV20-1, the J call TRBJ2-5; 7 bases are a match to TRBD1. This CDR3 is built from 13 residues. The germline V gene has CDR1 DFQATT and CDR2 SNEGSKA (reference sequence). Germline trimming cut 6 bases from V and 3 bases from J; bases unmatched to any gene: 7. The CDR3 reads CSATGQIKETQYF. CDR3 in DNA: TGCAGTGCGACGGGACAGATAAAAGAGACCCAGTACTTC.

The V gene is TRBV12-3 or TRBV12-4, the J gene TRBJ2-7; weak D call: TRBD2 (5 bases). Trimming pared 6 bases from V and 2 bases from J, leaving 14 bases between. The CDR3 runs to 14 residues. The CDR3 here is CASSPDIGTYEQYF. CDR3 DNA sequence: TGTGCCAGCAGCCCTGACATCGGGACCTACGAGCAGTACTTC.

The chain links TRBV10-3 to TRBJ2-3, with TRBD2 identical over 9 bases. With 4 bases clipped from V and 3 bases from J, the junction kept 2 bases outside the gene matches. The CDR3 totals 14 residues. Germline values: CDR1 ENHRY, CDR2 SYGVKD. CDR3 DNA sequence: TGTGCCATCAGTGTTAGCGGGAGTACAGATACGCAGTATTTT. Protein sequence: CAISVSGSTDTQYF.

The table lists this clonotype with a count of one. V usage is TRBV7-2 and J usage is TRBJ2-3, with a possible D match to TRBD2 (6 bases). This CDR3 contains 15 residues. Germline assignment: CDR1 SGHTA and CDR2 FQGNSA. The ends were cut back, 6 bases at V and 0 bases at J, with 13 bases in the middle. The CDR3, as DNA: TGTGCCAGCAGACAAGCGGGTACTAGCACAGATACGCAGTATTTT. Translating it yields CASRQAGTSTDTQYF.

In DNA form, the CDR3 reads TGTGCCAGCAATACACCGGGGCACGAGCAGTACTTC. This translates into CASNTPGHEQYF. The chain recombines TRBV12-3 or TRBV12-4 with TRBJ2-7, with D perhaps matching TRBD1 or TRBD2 (5 bases each). The V end was cut by 7 bases, the J end by 5 bases, with 12 bases between. The CDR3 totals 12 residues.

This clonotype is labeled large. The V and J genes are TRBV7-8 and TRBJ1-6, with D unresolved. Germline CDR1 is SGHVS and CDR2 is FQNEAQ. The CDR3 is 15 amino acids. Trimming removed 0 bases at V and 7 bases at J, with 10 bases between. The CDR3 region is CASSLAGSNNSPLHF. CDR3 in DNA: TGTGCCAGCAGCTTAGCAGGGAGTAACAATTCACCCCTCCACTTT.

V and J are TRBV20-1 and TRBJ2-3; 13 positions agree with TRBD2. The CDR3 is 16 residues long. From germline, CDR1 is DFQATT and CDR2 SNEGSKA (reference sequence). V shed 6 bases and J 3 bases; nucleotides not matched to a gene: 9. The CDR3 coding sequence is TGCAGTGCCATGGGACTAGCGGGGTGGAGTACAGATACGCAGTATTTT. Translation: CSAMGLAGWSTDTQYF.

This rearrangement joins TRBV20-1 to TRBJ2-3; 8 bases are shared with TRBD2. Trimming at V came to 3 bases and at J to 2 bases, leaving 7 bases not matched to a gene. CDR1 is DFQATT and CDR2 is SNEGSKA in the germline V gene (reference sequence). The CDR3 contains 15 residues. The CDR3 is CSARIIAGFTDTQYF. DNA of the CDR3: TGCAGTGCTAGGATTATAGCGGGGTTCACAGATACGCAGTATTTT.